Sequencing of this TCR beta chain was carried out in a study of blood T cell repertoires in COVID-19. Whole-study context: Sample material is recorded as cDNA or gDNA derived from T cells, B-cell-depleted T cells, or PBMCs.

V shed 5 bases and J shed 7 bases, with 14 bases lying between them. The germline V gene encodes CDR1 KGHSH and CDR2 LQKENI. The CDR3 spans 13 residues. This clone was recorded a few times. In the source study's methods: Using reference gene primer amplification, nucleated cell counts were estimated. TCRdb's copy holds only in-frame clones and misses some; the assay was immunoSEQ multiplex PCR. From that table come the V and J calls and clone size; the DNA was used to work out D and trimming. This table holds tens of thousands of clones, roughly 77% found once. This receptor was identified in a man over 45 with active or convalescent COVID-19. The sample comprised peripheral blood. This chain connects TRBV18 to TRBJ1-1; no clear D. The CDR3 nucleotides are TGTGCCAGCTCATCCGCCGGAGAAGGTGAAGCTTTCTTT. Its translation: CASSSAGEGEAFF.